This T cell receptor beta chain derives from a study of immune characteristics of hereditary and idiopathic chronic pancreatitis. General study points: Immune findings may reflect disease duration, since tissue was only from TPIAT. Versus controls, both chronic pancreatitis groups showed increased diversity and reduced clonality. Hereditary versus idiopathic pancreatitis showed different Vbeta-Jbeta usage, including TRBV10, TRBV19, TRBV23, TRBV5. Chronic pancreatitis from alcohol use was left out of the study.

In this sample, this clone is medium-sized (0.01 to 0.1%). What it binds is unknown. The method was immunoSEQ multiplex PCR; TCRdb's version includes in-frame clones alone and lacks a portion of them. The table lists about 13,000 clones, 70% to 75% of them singletons. Per the germline V gene, CDR1 is KGHSH and CDR2 is LQKENI. CDR3 length equals 15 residues. The V gene lost 3 bases and the J gene lost 1 base, with 13 bases spanning the gap. Total pancreatectomy with islet autotransplantation was the source of the chronic pancreatitis pancreas tissue. Material: pancreas tissue with hereditary chronic pancreatitis. The clonotype comes from a human donor with chronic pancreatitis. This chain joins TRBV18 and TRBJ2-7, with D possibly TRBD1 on 5 matching bases. CDR3 in amino acids: CASSPSRALSYEQYF. CDR3 coding DNA: TGTGCCAGCTCACCGTCCAGGGCCCTTTCCTACGAGCAGTACTTC.